One and the same sample provided the 21 T cell receptor beta chains below, sequenced in a study of cytomegalovirus exposure and HLA in healthy donors. The primer mix had 60 Vbeta and 13 Jbeta primers. The repertoire was sequenced with immunoSEQ multiplex PCR; TCRdb's copy has only in-frame clones and lacks some. Among about 120,000 clones listed, roughly a tenth were seen once. Sequencing was performed on PBMCs. Every receptor here comes from a man aged 25-45 years in good health and CMV-seronegative.

In its sample, this clone was seen a few times. The rearrangement joins TRBV5-1 to TRBJ1-1; maybe TRBD1 (5 bases). CDR3 length: 12 residues. Trimming stripped 3 bases from V and 10 bases from J, with 13 bases between. Germline V gene data show CDR1 as SGHRS and CDR2 as YFSETQ. This CDR3 is CASSSQGTAAFF. As DNA, the CDR3 is TGCGCCAGCAGCTCGCAGGGCACAGCAGCTTTCTTT.

This clone came up a few times. The chain employs TRBV7-9 and TRBJ2-7; 7 nucleotides line up with TRBD1. V gave up 0 bases and J gave up 0 bases; unmatched junction bases: 14. The CDR3 has 19 amino acids. Per germline, CDR1 SEHNR and CDR2 FQNEAQ (reference sequence). CDR3 DNA sequence: TGTGCCAGCAGCTTAGCGGGGGCAGGGGGTTGGCTGAGCTCCTACGAGCAGTACTTC. Protein sequence: CASSLAGAGGWLSSYEQYF. Filled out from reference TRBV7-9 and TRBJ2-7, the complete variable domain reads DTGVSQNPRHKITKRGQNVTFRCDPISEHNRLYWYRQTLGQGPEFLTYFQNEAQLEKSRLLSDRFSAERPKGSFSTLEIQRTEQGDSAMYLCASSLAGAGGWLSSYEQYFGPGTRLTVT.

This clone turned up a few times. The rearrangement uses TRBV5-6 and TRBJ2-7, with 11 bases matching TRBD1. V shed 4 bases, J shed 2 bases, and the junction held 5 bases outside the gene matches. Germline V gives CDR1 SGHDT, CDR2 YYEEEE. CDR3 length equals 15 residues. The CDR3 sequence: CASSPGTGGAYEQYF. The CDR3 DNA follows: TGTGCCAGCAGCCCCGGGACAGGGGGGGCCTACGAGCAGTACTTC.

This clone was picked up a small number of times. The V and J genes are TRBV11-2 and TRBJ1-4; 9 nucleotides match TRBD1. The germline gives CDR1 SGHAT, CDR2 FQNNGV. V dropped 5 bases and J dropped 14; count of bases not matched to a gene: 6. The CDR3 totals 12 residues. DNA for the CDR3: TGTGCCAGCAGCCCGGGACAGGGAACTCTGTTTTTT. Translating gives CASSPGQGTLFF.

In its sample, this clone was seen a few times. The rearrangement links TRBV11-3 to TRBJ2-2; TRBD1 is a possible D gene (6 bases). Trimming left V 1 base short and J 0 bases short, with 12 bases between. This CDR3 has 17 residues. CDR1 and CDR2 from the germline V gene are SGHNT and YENEEA. This CDR3 reads CASSLAFNRANTGELFF. The CDR3 region has the DNA TGTGCCAGCAGCTTAGCTTTTAACAGGGCGAACACCGGGGAGCTGTTTTTT. The variable domain in full, with the rest retrieved from reference TRBV11-3 and TRBJ2-2, is EAGVVQSPRYKIIEKKQPVAFWCNPISGHNTLYWYLQNLGQGPELLIRYENEEAVDDSQLPKDRFSAERLKGVDSTLKIQPAELGDSAVYLCASSLAFNRANTGELFFGEGSRLTVL.

J is TRBJ2-5 and V is TRBV19; a weak D match, TRBD1 (6 bases). Germline loops: CDR1 LNHDA, CDR2 SQIVND (reference sequence). Trimming shortened V by 6 bases and J by 5 bases, and 19 bases separated the two germline ends. This CDR3 has 15 amino acids. CDR3 amino acids: CASRPGQLSVETQYF. The CDR3 DNA is TGTGCCAGTAGGCCCGGACAGCTGTCGGTGGAGACCCAGTACTTC.

This clone was seen more than once but under ten times. V and J are TRBV30 and TRBJ1-3; TRBD1 matches at 7 bases. The CDR3 is 14 amino acids. J was trimmed by 2 bases and V by 5 bases; bases with no gene match: 6. Germline CDR1 is GTSNPN and CDR2 is SVGIG (reference sequence). The CDR3 coding sequence is TGTGCCTGGGAGACAGGGTTCGCTGGAAACACCATATATTTT. Translated: CAWETGFAGNTIYF.

The chain carries TRBV6-1 and TRBJ1-2, with 7 bases identical to TRBD1. The V segment lost 4 bases and the J segment 6 bases; nucleotides outside the gene matches: 8. CDR1 is MNHNS, CDR2 SASEGT, per germline. This CDR3 region has 14 residues. The CDR3 region is CASSGRQGSDGYTF. For the CDR3, the DNA is TGTGCCAGCAGTGGGAGACAGGGTTCCGATGGCTACACCTTC.

About this clone: The junction departs from the called germline gene at one end, perhaps through a read error. The chain uses TRBV6-1 and TRBJ2-1; 7 bases line up with TRBD2. This CDR3 comprises 15 residues. In germline, CDR1 is MNHNS, CDR2 SASEGT. CDR3 nucleotides: TGTGCCAGCAGTGAACTAGAGGGAGGGTACAATGAGCCGTTCTTC. Its translation: CASSELEGGYNEPFF.

This clone was picked up a small number of times. This chain uses TRBV4-3 with TRBJ1-5; possibly TRBD1 for D (6 bases). Germline V gene sequence: CDR1 LGHNA, CDR2 YSLEER. The CDR3 covers 16 residues. V was pared by 2 bases and J by 4 bases, with 15 bases between. DNA for the CDR3: TGCGCCAGCAGCCAAACCGGGGAGGGGGGGAATCAGCCCCAGCATTTT. Amino acid sequence: CASSQTGEGGNQPQHF.

This clone was seen only a few times. The V call is TRBV21-1, the J call TRBJ2-2; the table's D call TRBD2 went unverified against the DNA. TRBV21-1 represents a pseudogene. CDR3 length: 13 amino acids. CDR3 coding DNA: TGTGCCAGCAGCAAGAGTGGAGACGGGGAGCTGTTTTTT. It codes for CASSKSGDGELFF.

This clone was detected only a few times. This rearrangement joins TRBV9 to TRBJ2-5, with D perhaps TRBD2 (6 bases). The germline V and J ends were trimmed by 3 bases and 2 bases, with 11 bases remaining between them. The germline CDR1 and CDR2 sequences are SGDLS and YYNGEE. The CDR3 is 14 amino acids. The CDR3 region has the DNA TGTGCCAGCAGCGAGTCGGGGGTACAAGAGACCCAGTACTTC. Encoded protein: CASSESGVQETQYF. The full variable domain, completed using reference TRBV9 and TRBJ2-5, is DSGVTQTPKHLITATGQRVTLRCSPRSGDLSVYWYQQSLDQGLQFLIQYYNGEERAKGNILERFSAQQFPDLHSELNLSSLELGDSALYFCASSESGVQETQYFGPGTRLLVL.

The table lists this clone with a few counts. The chain recombines TRBV4-2 with TRBJ2-1; 9 positions agree with TRBD1. CDR3 length: 17 amino acids. Germline trimming cut 2 bases from V and 4 bases from J; bases unmatched to any gene: 9. CDR1 LGHNA and CDR2 YNFKEQ come from the germline V gene. This CDR3 reads CASSQKGWDRVYNEQFF. The CDR3 region has the DNA TGTGCCAGCAGCCAAAAGGGCTGGGACAGGGTTTACAATGAGCAGTTCTTC.

The chain couples TRBV19 to TRBJ1-6, with TRBD1 matching over 8 bases. Germline values: CDR1 LNHDA, CDR2 SQIVND (reference sequence). V trimming: 5 bases; J trimming: 6 bases; junction bases outside the gene matches: 3. CDR3 length: 14 residues. The CDR3 sequence: CASSVGTGNSPLHF. The CDR3 bases are TGTGCCAGTAGTGTTGGGACAGGTAATTCACCCCTCCACTTT.

About this clone itself: Other DNA sequences in the same sample also yield this CDR3. This chain uses TRBV7-2 with TRBJ2-6; TRBD2 aligns across 11 bases. The CDR3 runs to 19 residues. Trimming took 3 bases from V and 0 from J; bases not matched to a gene: 7. The germline V gene has CDR1 SGHTA and CDR2 FQGNSA. The CDR3 bases are TGTGCCAGCAGCTTGGTTCTAGCGGGGGGAATCTCTGGGGCCAACGTCCTGACTTTC. This translates into CASSLVLAGGISGANVLTF.

This sequence joins TRBV27 and TRBJ2-7; the match to TRBD1 covers 8 bases. The germline V gene has CDR1 MNHEY and CDR2 SMNVEV (reference sequence). V lost 6 bases, J lost 0 bases, and 19 bases stayed unmatched. The CDR3 covers 19 residues. The CDR3 sequence is CASSKKPGTGLRSSYEQYF. The CDR3 bases are TGTGCCAGCAGCAAGAAGCCCGGGACAGGACTCAGGAGCTCCTACGAGCAGTACTTC.

This clone was seen only a few times. The chain is built from TRBV2 and TRBJ1-4; TRBD1 matches at 8 bases. The V and J ends lost 5 bases and 5 bases, in that order; junction bases with no gene match: 4. This CDR3 is built from 14 residues. Germline CDR1 reads SNHLY; CDR2 reads FYNNEI. Written as DNA, the CDR3 is TGTGCCAGCAGTATGGACAGGGTGAATGAAAAACTGTTTTTT. This encodes CASSMDRVNEKLFF. The whole variable domain, remainder taken from reference TRBV2 and TRBJ1-4, is EPEVTQTPSHQVTQMGQEVILRCVPISNHLYFYWYRQILGQKVEFLVSFYNNEISEKSEIFDDQFSVERPDGSNFTLKIRSTKLEDSAMYFCASSMDRVNEKLFFGSGTQLSVL.

The chain uses TRBV7-9 and TRBJ1-3, with D possibly matching TRBD1 (5 bases). The CDR3 consists of 15 residues. Per the germline V gene, CDR1 is SEHNR and CDR2 is FQNEAQ (reference sequence). The V end lost 5 bases, the J end lost 2 bases, and 13 bases lay between the germline ends. CDR3: CASSLTQGTGNTIYF. For the CDR3, the DNA is TGTGCCAGCAGCCTTACTCAGGGAACTGGAAACACCATATATTTT.

J is TRBJ1-1 and V is TRBV15; TRBD1 matches at 9 bases. The CDR3 contains 16 residues. V lost 3 bases, J lost 1 base, and 6 bases stayed unmatched. CDR1 is LNHNV and CDR2 is YYDKDF in the germline V gene (reference sequence). The CDR3 reads CATSRPRDRANTEAFF. The CDR3 DNA sequence: TGTGCCACCAGCAGGCCCCGGGACAGGGCGAACACTGAAGCTTTCTTT. Variable domain in full (rest from reference TRBV15 and TRBJ1-1): DAMVIQNPRYQVTQFGKPVTLSCSQTLNHNVMYWYQQKSSQAPKLLFHYYDKDFNNEADTPDNFQSRRPNTSFCFLDIRSPGLGDTAMYLCATSRPRDRANTEAFFGQGTRLTVV.

The gene calls are TRBV28 and TRBJ2-1; TRBD2 matches 10 bases. The CDR3 has 16 amino acids. Germline CDR1 and CDR2: MDHEN and SYDVKM. Trimming removed 5 bases from V and 8 bases from J; junction bases left unmatched: 12. The CDR3 coding sequence is TGTGCCAGCAGTGCTCCTAAAAGCGGGAGGGTCCATGAGCAGTTCTTC. It translates to CASSAPKSGRVHEQFF.

V gene TRBV7-2 combines with J gene TRBJ1-5; no definite D call. In germline, CDR1 is SGHTA, CDR2 FQGNSA. V was clipped by 2 bases and J by 5 bases, with 7 bases between them. This CDR3 comprises 13 residues. The CDR3 reads CASSLNRDQPQHF. CDR3 DNA sequence: TGTGCCAGCAGCTTAAACAGAGATCAGCCCCAGCATTTT.